This TCR beta chain was recovered during a study of T cell repertoires in aging, cancer and after chemotherapy. On this clonotype itself: What it binds is unknown.

Peripheral blood genomic DNA, not sorted cells or RNA, was the template. A mixed TRB-A/B primer pool amplified rearranged TRB by multiplex touch-down PCR. TCRdb reanalysed the multiplex PCR reads using MiXCR and keeps one entry per CDR3 protein. The repertoire holds over a thousand distinct CDR3 sequences, with around 30% as singletons. Study-wide results and limits: Untreated cancer patients had significantly lower blood TCR diversity than age-matched healthy donors.

CDR3 length: 15 amino acids. Germline V CDR1 and CDR2: SGHAT, FQDESV (reference sequence). The germline V and J ends were trimmed by 5 bases and 0 bases, with 8 bases remaining between them. J is TRBJ1-6 and V is TRBV11-1; D unclear. Sequenced material: blood. This receptor was taken from a human donor with a solid tumor. In DNA form, the CDR3 reads TGTGCCAGCAGCCTCAGTCGCTCCTATAATTCACCCCTCCACTTT. It specifies CASSLSRSYNSPLHF.